A single sample gave rise to the 2 T cell receptor gamma chains below, sequenced in a study of gamma-delta chains in newborns, infants, children. TCRdb re-processed the reads using CATT. The sample has around 35 gamma-chain clones. Sequenced material: blood. Receptor source: a child who received the measles vaccine. This table probably holds off-target reads from a library built for another chain.

As to this clone: Because the CDR3's place on the DNA is in doubt, the DNA is left out and the CDR3 is given as listed by TCRdb. The V gene is listed as TRGV9; no J gene was called. Both ends counted, the CDR3 spans 24 residues. Germline CDR1 is GITISATS and CDR2 is ISYDGTV (reference sequence). The CDR3 sequence: CACDFTGGSWDTRQMFFGTGIKLF.

Worth noting for this clone: The limits of the CDR3 on the DNA are not certain, so only TCRdb's listed CDR3 is given. No J gene was called, and the V gene is TRGV9. CDR1 and CDR2 from the germline V gene are GITISATS and ISYDGTV (reference sequence). The CDR3 is 26 amino acids in total, end residues counted. CDR3 region: CACDTLLGDSSWDTRQMFFGTGIKLF.